This is a list of T cell receptor beta chains from one sample in a study of blood T cell repertoires in COVID-19. The data were produced by immunoSEQ multiplex PCR, yet TCRdb's version contains in-frame clones alone and is incomplete. In the table there are about 280,000 clones, approximately 90% of which are singletons. Sample: PBMCs or T cells enriched from blood (not recorded which). Source of these receptors: a woman aged 55-69 years in a cohort exposed to, infected with or recovered from COVID-19 (not recorded which). CDR3s leave out the opening cysteine and the closing phenylalanine or tryptophan.

14	TRBV4-3	TRBJ1-2	ASSQVRTGLNYGYT
16	TRBV24-1	TRBJ2-3	ATSDLTPSGSVGDTQY
13	TRBV10-1	TRBJ2-1	ASSLSGTRGNEQF
16	TRBV4-2	TRBJ2-3	ASSPLFSGITSTDTQY
12	TRBV18	TRBJ1-1	ASSPFELNTEAF
16	TRBV7-2	TRBJ2-1	ASSLSRTSGGFNNEQF
13	TRBV2	TRBJ2-1	ASSEGTSGSNEQF
10	TRBV7-9	TRBJ2-7	ASSFSSYEQY
10	TRBV3-1/TRBV3-2	TRBJ1-5	ASSQEGGPQH
10	TRBV27	TRBJ2-7	ASSPQGYEQY
14	TRBV18	TRBJ2-2	ASSPAGQRNTGELF
13	TRBV30	TRBJ1-3	AWSPSDRAGNTIY
14	TRBV7-9	TRBJ2-3	ASSLVGDRGQDTQY
14	TRBV6-1	TRBJ2-1	ASSEKSGSFSNEQF
10	TRBV28	TRBJ1-2	ASSLGAYGYT
12	TRBV7-3	TRBJ2-1	ASSSGSTYNEQF
13	TRBV28	TRBJ2-1	ASSPSGSHGNEQF
12	TRBV18	TRBJ1-2	ASSPSTGWDGYT
13	TRBV7-2	TRBJ2-1	ASSAYLLTYNEQF
13	TRBV30	TRBJ2-2	AWSDRGRNTGELF
14	TRBV7-2	TRBJ1-2	ASSLGTGAVSYGYT
11	TRBV5-1	TRBJ1-5	ASSLHSNQPQH
12	TRBV19	TRBJ2-1	ASTPLAGRNEQF
15	TRBV27	TRBJ2-6	ASSLLGTGTGANVLT
12	TRBV3-1/TRBV3-2	TRBJ1-2	ASSQGPANYGYT
13	TRBV9	TRBJ2-7	APEDPLAQPVEQY
13	TRBV27	TRBJ2-7	ASSLQGTRFHEQY
11	TRBV10-3	TRBJ2-3	AIRREGTDTQY
14	TRBV3-1/TRBV3-2	TRBJ1-4	ASSQGQSVKNEKLF
13	TRBV4-1	TRBJ1-5	ASSQLTGIGQPQH
12	TRBV24-1	TRBJ1-2	ATSDDDRGAGYT
13	TRBV6-1	TRBJ1-2	ASSEPTTDTYGYT
14	TRBV9	TRBJ1-3	ASSVESVSSGNTIY
12	TRBV4-3	TRBJ2-7	ASSQEQGRGEQY
12	TRBV7-9	TRBJ1-1	ASSLGSMNTEAF
15	TRBV7-3	TRBJ1-1	ASTLMGGQVMNTEAF
11	TRBV14	TRBJ2-7	ASSRDRWYEQY
12	TRBV28	TRBJ1-2	ASSPHGGNYGYT
12	TRBV11-1	TRBJ2-1	ASSFRGPVNEQF
12	TRBV2	TRBJ1-5	ASRSEAGGQPQH
13	TRBV24-1	TRBJ2-1	ATRARLAGGREQF
12	TRBV7-8	TRBJ1-2	ASSLGVGGYGYT
11	TRBV30	TRBJ2-7	AWSVARQGEQY